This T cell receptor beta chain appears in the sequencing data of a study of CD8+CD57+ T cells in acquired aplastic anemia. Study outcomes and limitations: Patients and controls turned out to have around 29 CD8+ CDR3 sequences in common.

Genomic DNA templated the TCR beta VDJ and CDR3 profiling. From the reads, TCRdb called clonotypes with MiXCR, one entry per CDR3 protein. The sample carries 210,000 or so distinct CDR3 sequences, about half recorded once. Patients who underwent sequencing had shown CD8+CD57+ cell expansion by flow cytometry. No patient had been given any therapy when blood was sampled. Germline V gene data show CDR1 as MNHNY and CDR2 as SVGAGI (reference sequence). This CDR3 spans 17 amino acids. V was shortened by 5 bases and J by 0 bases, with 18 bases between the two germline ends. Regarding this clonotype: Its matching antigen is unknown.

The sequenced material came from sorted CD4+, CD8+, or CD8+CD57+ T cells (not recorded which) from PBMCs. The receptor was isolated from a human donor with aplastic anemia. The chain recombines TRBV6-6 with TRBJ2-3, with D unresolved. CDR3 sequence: CASSRPLDLTSTDTQYF. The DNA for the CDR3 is TGTGCCAGCAGTAGGCCCCTGGACCTAACTAGCACAGATACGCAGTATTTT.